This passage covers 28 T cell receptor beta chains from one sample sequenced in a study of post-analysis software for immune sequencing data. For these TCRs, the target antigens are not known. Prepared TCR beta cDNA libraries contained unique molecular identifiers. Via MiXCR, TCRdb re-called the PCR reads, giving one row per CDR3 protein. Altogether roughly 650,000 distinct CDR3 sequences are present, 55% to 70% being singletons, with the ten largest covering approximately 10%. Study outcomes and limitations: Comparison of patients with controls showed about 5 TRBV segments more frequent in patients, TRBV5-6, TRBV5-1 and TRBV20-1 among them.

Material for sequencing was blood. These receptors originate from a girl aged 2 to 10 with multiple sclerosis.

This clonotype was seen only a few times. This chain connects TRBV12-3 or TRBV12-4 to TRBJ2-5, with 9 bases matching TRBD1. The DNA matches TRBJ2-7 better at its end, which makes the J call doubtful. The CDR3 loop spans 15 amino acids. CDR3 amino acids: CASSVSRDRVHEQYF. The CDR3 DNA reads as TGTGCCAGCAGTGTCTCCCGGGACAGGGTGCACGAGCAGTACTTC.

The V and J genes are TRBV12-3 or TRBV12-4 and TRBJ2-5, with 13 bases lining up with TRBD2. The J call may be in error: the DNA end matches TRBJ2-7 better. There are 16 residues in the CDR3. CDR3 region: CASSSGTSGAPYEQYF. As DNA, the CDR3 is TGTGCCAGCAGTTCGGGGACTAGCGGGGCGCCCTACGAGCAGTACTTC.

In its sample, this clonotype was seen many times. The rearrangement links TRBV6-1 to TRBJ2-5, with TRBD2 matching over 12 bases. Trimming took 2 bases from V and 7 from J; bases not matched to a gene: 8. Germline assignment: CDR1 MNHNS and CDR2 SASEGT. The length of the CDR3 is 16 residues. CDR3 amino acids: CASSELAGGRGVTQYF. In DNA form, the CDR3 reads TGTGCCAGCAGTGAACTAGCGGGAGGGAGAGGTGTGACCCAGTACTTC.

The V and J genes are TRBV5-1 and TRBJ2-3; weak D call: TRBD2 (5 bases). The CDR3 is made up of 16 amino acids. Trimming stripped 3 bases from V and 1 base from J, with 15 bases between. Germline CDR1 and CDR2: SGHRS and YFSETQ. The CDR3: CASSWTPRGGTDTQYF. In DNA form, the CDR3 reads TGCGCCAGCAGCTGGACTCCCCGGGGAGGCACAGATACGCAGTATTTT.

The chain couples TRBV7-3 to TRBJ2-1; D might be TRBD1 (6 bases). With 5 bases removed from V and 6 bases from J, the gap between germline ends came to 14 bases. Germline lookup yields CDR1 SGHTA and CDR2 FQGTGA. The CDR3 is 14 amino acids. CDR3 sequence reads: CASSPITGPNEQFF. The CDR3 DNA is TGTGCCAGCAGCCCAATCACAGGGCCCAATGAGCAGTTCTTC.

Turning to this clonotype: A much larger clone is a single base away; this may be a read error. The chain couples TRBV5-1 to TRBJ1-2; 8 bases agree with TRBD1. The CDR3 extends over 15 amino acids. Germline lookup yields CDR1 SGHRS and CDR2 YFSETQ. Germline trimming cut 7 bases from V and 4 bases from J; bases unmatched to any gene: 12. CDR3 in DNA: TGCGCCAGCCGGTCGGGACAGGAGACGTCCTATGGCTACACCTTC. This gives the protein CASRSGQETSYGYTF.

The chain combines TRBV7-2 with TRBJ2-3; D is ambiguous. CDR3 length: 14 residues. Germline V CDR1 and CDR2: SGHTA, FQGNSA. The germline V and J ends were trimmed by 1 base and 2 bases, with 7 bases remaining between them. The CDR3 bases are TGTGCCAGCAGCTTAGACGGTGCCACAGATACGCAGTATTTT. Amino acid sequence: CASSLDGATDTQYF.

The V and J genes are TRBV7-6 and TRBJ1-1; the D gene is possibly TRBD1 (6 bases). The CDR3 loop spans 14 amino acids. Between the trimmed V and J ends, which lost 7 bases and 1 base, there was a span of 13 bases. Germline assignment: CDR1 SGHVS and CDR2 FNYEAQ. The CDR3 DNA is TGTGCCAGCACCAAGGACAGTCGGAACACTGAAGCTTTCTTT. Residues: CASTKDSRNTEAFF.

The gene calls are TRBV20-1 and TRBJ2-3; the D gene is possibly TRBD2 (6 bases). V was pared by 5 bases and J by 4 bases, with 13 bases between. The CDR3 loop spans 13 amino acids. Germline loops: CDR1 DFQATT, CDR2 SNEGSKA (reference sequence). The CDR3 region has the DNA TGCAGTGCTCCGGGACTCCGACCAGATACGCAGTATTTT. Its translation is CSAPGLRPDTQYF.

This clonotype came up a few times. This rearrangement joins TRBV5-1 to TRBJ2-6; no definite D call. Looked up from germline, CDR1 is SGHRS and CDR2 is YFSETQ. This CDR3 spans 18 amino acids. Trimming stripped 2 bases from V and 0 bases from J, with 15 bases between. CDR3 residues: CASSFQSTALSGANVLTF. CDR3 nucleotide sequence: TGCGCCAGCAGCTTCCAATCGACGGCCCTCTCTGGGGCCAACGTCCTGACTTTC.

This rearrangement joins TRBV12-3 or TRBV12-4 to TRBJ2-1; 7 positions agree with TRBD2. J was trimmed by 7 bases and V by 7 bases; bases with no gene match: 13. The CDR3 spans 15 residues. The CDR3 nucleotides read TGTGCCAGCACCCGACTAGCCCATGGGGGGAATGAGCAGTTCTTC. Encoded protein: CASTRLAHGGNEQFF.

The rearrangement joins TRBV20-1 to TRBJ2-5; possibly TRBD2 for D (6 bases). The CDR3 has 13 residues. The germline V gene has CDR1 DFQATT and CDR2 SNEGSKA (reference sequence). CDR3 DNA sequence: TGCAGCGCCAGACCAGGGAGGCAAGAGACCCAGTACTTC. Translation: CSARPGRQETQYF.

The rearrangement links TRBV20-1 to TRBJ2-7; tentative D call: TRBD1 (5 bases). Looked up from germline, CDR1 is DFQATT and CDR2 is SNEGSKA (reference sequence). V was shortened by 4 bases and J by 3 bases, with 10 bases between the two germline ends. CDR3 length: 12 residues. Written as DNA, the CDR3 is TGCAGTGCTAATTACAGGAACTACGAGCAGTACTTC. This sequence encodes CSANYRNYEQYF.

This CDR3 is CASSLGESYEQYF. The CDR3 bases are TGTGCCAGCAGCTTAGGGGAGAGCTACGAGCAGTACTTC. The rearrangement links TRBV7-6 to TRBJ2-7; D may be TRBD2 (5 bases). Trimming pared 1 base from V and 3 bases from J, leaving 7 bases between. Germline assignment: CDR1 SGHVS and CDR2 FNYEAQ. CDR3 length: 13 amino acids.

This clonotype appeared a few times. V gene TRBV2 combines with J gene TRBJ2-3; 8 bases are a match to TRBD2. This CDR3 contains 18 residues. V lost 6 bases to trimming and J lost 0 bases; unmatched junction nucleotides: 14. Germline CDR1 and CDR2: SNHLY and FYNNEI. In nucleotides, the CDR3 is TGTGCCAGCAGGGGAGAAAATACGGGGGGGAGAAGCACAGATACGCAGTATTTT. Translated, it gives CASRGENTGGRSTDTQYF.

This clonotype turned up a few times. This chain uses TRBV5-1 with TRBJ2-7, with D perhaps TRBD2 (6 bases). V lost 2 bases and J lost 3, with 12 bases in between. Per the germline V gene, CDR1 is SGHRS and CDR2 is YFSETQ. This CDR3 is built from 14 residues. The CDR3 nucleotides are TGCGCCAGCAGCTTCCGGGAGTATGGCTACGAGCAGTACTTC. Encoded protein: CASSFREYGYEQYF. The full variable domain, with the rest looked up from reference TRBV5-1 and TRBJ2-7, is KAGVTQTPRYLIKTRGQQVTLSCSPISGHRSVSWYQQTPGQGLQFLFEYFSETQRNKGNFPGRFSGRQFSNSRSEMNVSTLELGDSALYLCASSFREYGYEQYFGPGTRLTVT.

This clonotype has just one count. The V and J genes are TRBV11-2 and TRBJ2-3; no clear D gene. The germline CDR1 and CDR2 sequences are SGHAT and FQNNGV. The CDR3 runs 15 residues. V lost 7 bases and J 4 bases, leaving 18 bases between the germline ends. The CDR3 here is CASTMGRFSPDTQYF. CDR3 bases: TGTGCCAGCACAATGGGAAGATTTTCCCCAGATACGCAGTATTTT.

This clonotype was seen a single time. The gene calls are TRBV27 and TRBJ2-3; the D gene is possibly TRBD2 (6 bases). The CDR3 is 15 amino acids. V shed 5 bases and J shed 0 bases, with 12 bases lying between them. Looked up from germline, CDR1 is MNHEY and CDR2 is SMNVEV (reference sequence). The CDR3 nucleotides are TGTGCCAGCAGTGAGGCTAGCGAGAGCACAGATACGCAGTATTTT. It encodes CASSEASESTDTQYF.

This clonotype was detected once. This sequence joins TRBV4-1 and TRBJ1-1, with D possibly TRBD1 on 6 matching bases. The length of the CDR3 is 15 residues. Looked up from germline, CDR1 is MGHRA and CDR2 is YSYEKL. Trimming cost V 0 bases and J 1 base, with 9 bases left between them. CDR3: CASSQDQGQNTEAFF. CDR3 coding DNA: TGCGCCAGCAGCCAAGATCAGGGACAGAACACTGAAGCTTTCTTT.

V gene TRBV6-1 combines with J gene TRBJ1-4; D is unclear. This CDR3 is 14 amino acids long. V lost 7 bases to trimming and J lost 2 bases, with 11 bases between them. The V gene's germline CDR1 is MNHNS and CDR2 SASEGT. CDR3 bases: TGTGCCAGCATAGTTACACAGACTAATGAAAAACTGTTTTTT. This codes for CASIVTQTNEKLFF.

This clonotype was observed a handful of times. The chain couples TRBV7-9 to TRBJ1-2, with D possibly matching TRBD1 (6 bases). V lost 5 bases and J 4 bases, leaving 26 bases between the germline ends. CDR1 SEHNR and CDR2 FQNEAQ come from the germline V gene (reference sequence). The CDR3 runs 18 residues. The CDR3 DNA reads as TGTGCCAGCAGCCTACGACAGGCCCGATTCATACTACCCTATGGCTACACCTTC. Amino acids: CASSLRQARFILPYGYTF. The full variable domain, with the rest looked up from reference TRBV7-9 and TRBJ1-2, is DTGVSQNPRHKITKRGQNVTFRCDPISEHNRLYWYRQTLGQGPEFLTYFQNEAQLEKSRLLSDRFSAERPKGSFSTLEIQRTEQGDSAMYLCASSLRQARFILPYGYTFGSGTRLTVV.

V is TRBV15 and J is TRBJ1-2, with unresolved D. The ends were cut back, 3 bases at V and 0 bases at J, with 17 bases in the middle. Germline CDR1 LNHNV, CDR2 YYDKDF (reference sequence). The CDR3 has 17 residues. The CDR3 spells CATSSGQAPGSNYGYTF. DNA for the CDR3: TGTGCCACCAGCAGCGGGCAGGCTCCTGGATCTAACTATGGCTACACCTTC.

This chain uses TRBV19 with TRBJ1-5; D possibly corresponds to TRBD1 (5 bases). The V end was cut by 2 bases, the J end by 3 bases, with 11 bases between. Germline assignment: CDR1 LNHDA and CDR2 SQIVND (reference sequence). This CDR3 is 15 amino acids long. CDR3 sequence: CASSIQGHVNQPQHF. The CDR3, as DNA: TGTGCCAGTAGTATACAGGGTCATGTCAATCAGCCCCAGCATTTT. The whole variable domain, remainder taken from reference TRBV19 and TRBJ1-5, is DGGITQSPKYLFRKEGQNVTLSCEQNLNHDAMYWYRQDPGQGLRLIYYSQIVNDFQKGDIAEGYSVSREKKESFPLTVTSAQKNPTAFYLCASSIQGHVNQPQHFGDGTRLSIL.

CDR3 DNA: TGTGCCAGCAGTTACTTCCCAGTTAGCGGGAGTAGCACAGATACGCAGTATTTT. Amino acid sequence: CASSYFPVSGSSTDTQYF. The J gene is TRBJ2-3, the V gene TRBV6-5; 9 bases fit TRBD2. J gave up 0 bases and V 1 base, and 8 bases lay outside the gene matches. The CDR3 contains 18 residues. Per the germline V gene, CDR1 is MNHEY and CDR2 is SVGAGI.

This chain links TRBV29-1 with TRBJ2-3, with TRBD2 matching 9 bases. The J segment lost 6 bases and the V segment lost 5 bases, leaving 15 bases of the junction unmatched. This CDR3 is 16 amino acids long. Germline assignment: CDR1 SQVTM and CDR2 ANQGSEA. Written as DNA, the CDR3 is TGCAGCGTTACGCGCGGGGGGGAATTAGTAGGGGATACGCAGTATTTT. Its protein product is CSVTRGGELVGDTQYF.

This clonotype was counted only a few times. The genes are TRBV6-2 or TRBV6-3 and TRBJ2-7; 9 bases match TRBD2. CDR3 length: 14 amino acids. Germline CDR1 and CDR2: MNHEY and SVGEGT. After removal of 4 bases from V and 6 bases from J, the junction contained 7 bases not matched to a gene. Here the CDR3 DNA reads TGTGCCAGCAGTTCCGGGACTAGCCGGGGCGAGCAGTACTTC. It specifies CASSSGTSRGEQYF.

This clonotype was found a few times. This chain connects TRBV12-3 or TRBV12-4 to TRBJ2-7, with TRBD1 as a possible D gene (6 bases). This CDR3 region has 13 residues. Deletions cut 3 bases from V and 4 bases from J, with 10 bases between. This CDR3 is CASSFQGNYEQYF. CDR3 DNA: TGTGCCAGCAGTTTCCAGGGGAATTACGAGCAGTACTTC.

J is TRBJ2-1 and V is TRBV6-6, with 7 bases matching TRBD2. The germline V gene encodes CDR1 MNHNY and CDR2 SVGAGI (reference sequence). J was trimmed by 5 bases and V by 5 bases; bases with no gene match: 12. This CDR3 spans 16 amino acids. The CDR3 here is CASSTRGSGKDNEQFF. The DNA of the CDR3 is TGTGCCAGCAGTACCCGGGGGAGCGGGAAGGACAATGAGCAGTTCTTC.